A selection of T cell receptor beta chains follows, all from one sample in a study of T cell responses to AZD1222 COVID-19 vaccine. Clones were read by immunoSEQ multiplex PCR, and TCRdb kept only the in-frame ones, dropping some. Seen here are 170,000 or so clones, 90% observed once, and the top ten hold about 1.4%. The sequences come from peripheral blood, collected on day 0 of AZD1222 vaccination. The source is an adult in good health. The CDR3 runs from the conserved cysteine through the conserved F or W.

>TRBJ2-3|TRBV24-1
CATSEPSTDTQYF
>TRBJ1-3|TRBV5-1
CASSLGLSGNTIYF
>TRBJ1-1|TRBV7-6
CASSPRGASKKVTEAFF
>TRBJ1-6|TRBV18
CASSPPSGANSPLHF
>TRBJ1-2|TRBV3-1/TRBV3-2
CASKGINYGYTF
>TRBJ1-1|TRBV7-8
CASSLRDRGTEAFF
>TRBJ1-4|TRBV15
CATSRDLLLEKLFF
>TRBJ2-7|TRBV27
CASSLVSGYLPYEQYF
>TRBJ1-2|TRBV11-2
CASSLGTVPYGYTF
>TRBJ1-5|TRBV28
CASSSSGLAQPQHF
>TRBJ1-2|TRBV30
CAWRGPTANYGYTF
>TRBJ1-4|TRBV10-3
CAISEGTGSVKLFF
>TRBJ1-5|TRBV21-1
CASRILKGNQPQHF
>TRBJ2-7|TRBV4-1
CASSLGQGHEQYF
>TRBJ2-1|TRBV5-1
CASSLPTGGSYNEQFF
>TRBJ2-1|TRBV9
CASSVAGGGSYNEQFF
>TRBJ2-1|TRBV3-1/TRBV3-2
CASSLAGRHEQFF
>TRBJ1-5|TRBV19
CASRGTRSNQPQHF
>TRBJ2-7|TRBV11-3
CASSAPGTGGNEQYF
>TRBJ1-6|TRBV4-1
CASTPVSALFSPLHF
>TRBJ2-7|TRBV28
CASSLSRWVSGYEQYF
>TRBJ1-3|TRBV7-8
CASSYQIKVDTIYF
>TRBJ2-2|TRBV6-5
CASRGAPGELFF
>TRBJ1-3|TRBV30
CAWSPWASPGRNTIYF
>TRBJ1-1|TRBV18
CASSPPYVGQMNTEAFF
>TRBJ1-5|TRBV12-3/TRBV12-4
CASSWGSQPQHF
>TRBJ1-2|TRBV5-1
CASPGQAYGYTF
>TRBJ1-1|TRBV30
CAWSTGTGNTEAFF
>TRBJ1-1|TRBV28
CASSSGQGSTEAFF
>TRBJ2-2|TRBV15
CATSNREQGELFF
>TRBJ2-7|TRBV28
CASNSHYEQYF